One sample yielded the 28 T cell receptor beta chains listed below, sequenced in a study of CD8+CD57+ T cells in acquired aplastic anemia. By flow cytometry, patients selected for sequencing had shown an expansion of CD8+CD57+ cells. Genomic DNA was employed as the template in profiling TCR beta VDJ and CDR3. TCRdb reanalysed the reads using MiXCR and keeps one entry per CDR3 protein. The table includes roughly 190,000 distinct CDR3 sequences, more than 45% detected once. The source material was sorted CD4+, CD8+, or CD8+CD57+ T cells (not recorded which) from PBMCs. Receptors were obtained from a human donor with aplastic anemia.

This clonotype was recorded many times. V usage is TRBV25-1 and J usage is TRBJ1-6; no firm D call. Trimming removed 4 bases from V and 6 bases from J, with 1 base in between. Germline V gene lookup returns CDR1 MGHDK and CDR2 SYGVNS. The CDR3 runs 11 residues. This chain's CDR3 is CASSGNSPLHF. The CDR3 bases are TGTGCCAGCAGTGGTAATTCACCCCTCCACTTT. Using reference TRBV25-1 and TRBJ1-6 for the parts outside the CDR3, the full variable domain is EADIYQTPRYLVIGTGKKITLECSQTMGHDKMYWYQQDPGMELHLIHYSYGVNSTEKGDLSSESTVSRIRTEHFPLTLESARPSHTSQYLCASSGNSPLHFGNGTRLTVT.

J is TRBJ2-3 and V is TRBV7-9; 9 bases line up with TRBD2. The trim removed 4 bases at V and 8 bases at J, leaving 4 bases unmatched. Looked up from germline, CDR1 is SEHNR and CDR2 is FQNEAQ (reference sequence). This CDR3 is 13 amino acids long. CDR3 sequence: CASSYSGGGTQYF. As DNA, the CDR3 is TGTGCCAGCAGCTATAGCGGGGGCGGTACGCAGTATTTT. Based on the CDR3 plus reference TRBV7-9 and TRBJ2-3, the full variable domain is DTGVSQNPRHKITKRGQNVTFRCDPISEHNRLYWYRQTLGQGPEFLTYFQNEAQLEKSRLLSDRFSAERPKGSFSTLEIQRTEQGDSAMYLCASSYSGGGTQYFGPGTRLTVL.

On this clonotype itself: A much bigger clone sits one base away, suggesting this may be a read error. Because it lacks the conserved phenylalanine or tryptophan at the end, this CDR3 is likely a read error. This chain links TRBV11-2 with TRBJ2-1; D perhaps matches TRBD1 (5 bases). This CDR3 spans 16 amino acids. V shed 0 bases and J shed 5 bases, with 14 bases lying between them. Germline loops: CDR1 SGHAT, CDR2 FQNNGV. The CDR3 sequence is CASSLESGRANNEQFI. CDR3 sequence (DNA): TGTGCCAGCAGCTTAGAGTCAGGCAGGGCCAACAATGAGCAGTTCATC.

CDR3 sequence (DNA): TGTGCCAGCAGCTGGGACAAGGGGGTATATACTGAAGCTTTCTTT. It codes for CASSWDKGVYTEAFF. The chain uses TRBV11-1 and TRBJ1-1; D might be TRBD1 (6 bases). CDR1 and CDR2 (germline): SGHAT, FQDESV (reference sequence). The length of the CDR3 is 15 residues. Deletions cut 4 bases from V and 5 bases from J, with 17 bases between.

The rearrangement uses TRBV15 and TRBJ2-3, with 9 bases matching TRBD1. The V gene's germline CDR1 is LNHNV and CDR2 YYDKDF (reference sequence). V trimming: 0 bases; J trimming: 4 bases; junction bases outside the gene matches: 2. The CDR3 sequence is 15 residues long. CDR3 coding DNA: TGTGCCACCAGCAGAGATACAGGGGGCGCAGATACGCAGTATTTT. Protein: CATSRDTGGADTQYF.

There are many counts of this clonotype. CDR3 region: CASSLRGGSGNTIYF. CDR3 DNA: TGTGCCAGCAGCCTCCGGGGGGGCTCTGGAAACACCATATATTTT. The gene calls are TRBV14 and TRBJ1-3; tentatively, D is TRBD1 (5 bases). The CDR3 covers 15 residues. Per the germline V gene, CDR1 is SGHDN and CDR2 is FVKESK. V lost 4 bases to trimming and J lost 0 bases, with 10 bases between them.

This chain links TRBV20-1 with TRBJ2-7; the match to TRBD2 covers 10 bases. The length of the CDR3 is 15 residues. V trimming: 2 bases; J trimming: 5 bases; junction bases outside the gene matches: 9. CDR1 is DFQATT, CDR2 SNEGSKA, per germline (reference sequence). The CDR3 loop reads CSARRAGGPKNEQYF. For the CDR3, the DNA is TGCAGTGCTAGACGAGCGGGAGGGCCGAAAAACGAGCAGTACTTC.

The sample holds many counts of this clonotype. The V gene is TRBV5-4, the J gene TRBJ2-1; the D is unclear. V was pared by 1 base and J by 10 bases, with 6 bases between. From germline, CDR1 is SGHNT and CDR2 YYREEE (reference sequence). This CDR3 is built from 11 residues. This chain's CDR3 is CASSLLREQFF. In DNA form, the CDR3 reads TGTGCCAGCAGCTTGTTGAGAGAGCAGTTCTTC.

The V gene is TRBV5-1, the J gene TRBJ2-7, with 8 bases matching TRBD2. This CDR3 contains 14 residues. The V gene's germline CDR1 is SGHRS and CDR2 YFSETQ. The junction had 7 bases not matched to a gene; V was cut back by 2 bases and J by 6 bases. The CDR3 nucleotides read TGCGCCAGCAGCTTCGGCCCGGGAGGGGTCGAGCAGTACTTC. This translates into CASSFGPGGVEQYF.

The sample holds many counts of this clonotype. CDR3 in DNA: TGTGCCAGCAGTCCCACAGGGCCCTATGTCTATGGCTACACCTTC. Residues: CASSPTGPYVYGYTF. The chain combines TRBV5-4 with TRBJ1-2; tentatively, D is TRBD1 (6 bases). Germline CDR1 is SGHNT and CDR2 is YYREEE (reference sequence). Trimming left V 5 bases short and J 4 bases short, with 18 bases between. CDR3 length: 15 amino acids.

The J gene is TRBJ2-3, the V gene TRBV19; D may correspond to TRBD1 or TRBD2 (5 bases each). V dropped 7 bases and J dropped 2 bases, with 13 bases sitting between them. This CDR3 is built from 14 residues. From germline, CDR1 is LNHDA and CDR2 SQIVND (reference sequence). The CDR3 sequence is CASTHGADTDTQYF. CDR3 coding DNA: TGTGCCAGTACCCACGGGGCCGACACAGATACGCAGTATTTT.

The chain has TRBV5-8 and TRBJ2-1; no definite D call. Trimming cost V 2 bases and J 5 bases, with 5 bases left between them. The CDR3 is 12 residues long. Germline-derived CDR1 and CDR2 are SGHTS and YDEGEE. The CDR3 sequence is CASSFPNNEQFF. The DNA for the CDR3 is TGTGCCAGCAGCTTCCCGAACAATGAGCAGTTCTTC.

This clonotype was observed at least ten times. The rearrangement joins TRBV6-2 or TRBV6-3 to TRBJ1-5; no clear D gene. This CDR3 has 15 residues. V shed 6 bases and J shed 7 bases, with 19 bases lying between them. Germline CDR1 reads MNHEY; CDR2 reads SVGEGT. CDR3 in amino acids: CASSLPTGEGQPQHF. In DNA, the CDR3 is TGTGCCAGCAGCCTACCTACTGGGGAGGGACAGCCCCAGCATTTT.

V is TRBV7-9 and J is TRBJ2-5; D is undetermined. CDR3 length: 13 amino acids. V was pared by 5 bases and J by 0 bases, with 7 bases between. Germline V CDR1 and CDR2: SEHNR, FQNEAQ (reference sequence). The CDR3 DNA sequence: TGTGCCAGCAGCACCGACTACCAAGAGACCCAGTACTTC. It codes for CASSTDYQETQYF.

This clonotype was seen many times. This chain connects TRBV15 to TRBJ2-2; D might be TRBD2 (5 bases). Trimming removed 0 bases at V and 1 base at J, with 9 bases between. The CDR3 is 16 residues long. Looked up from germline, CDR1 is LNHNV and CDR2 is YYDKDF (reference sequence). CDR3 nucleotide sequence: TGTGCCACCAGCAGAGAAGTGGCGGGGAACACCGGGGAGCTGTTTTTT. Protein sequence: CATSREVAGNTGELFF.

The V call is TRBV2, the J call TRBJ1-6; tentatively, D is TRBD1 (6 bases). Germline assignment: CDR1 SNHLY and CDR2 FYNNEI. Trimming left V 5 bases short and J 9 bases short, with 17 bases between. The CDR3 contains 15 residues. As DNA, the CDR3 is TGTGCCAGCAGTAGGGAACAGGGTTTTGGTTCACCCCTCCACTTT. Its protein is CASSREQGFGSPLHF. Using reference TRBV2 and TRBJ1-6 for the parts outside the CDR3, the full variable domain is EPEVTQTPSHQVTQMGQEVILRCVPISNHLYFYWYRQILGQKVEFLVSFYNNEISEKSEIFDDQFSVERPDGSNFTLKIRSTKLEDSAMYFCASSREQGFGSPLHFGNGTRLTVT.

This rearrangement joins TRBV5-1 to TRBJ1-6, with D possibly being TRBD1 (6 bases). The ends were cut back, 2 bases at V and 2 bases at J, with 20 bases in the middle. This CDR3 is built from 19 residues. Germline CDR1 is SGHRS and CDR2 is YFSETQ. The CDR3 nucleotides read TGCGCCAGCAGCTTAGGGACAATGGGGCCCAGCGCCTATAATTCACCCCTCCACTTT. It codes for CASSLGTMGPSAYNSPLHF.

This clonotype was seen more than once but under ten times. V gene TRBV19 combines with J gene TRBJ2-7; either TRBD1 or TRBD2 may supply D (5 bases each). This CDR3 contains 14 residues. V was cut by 5 bases and J by 1 base, with 12 bases left in between. Germline V gene data show CDR1 as LNHDA and CDR2 as SQIVND (reference sequence). CDR3 loop: CASSGRDGSYEQYF. The CDR3 nucleotides are TGTGCCAGTAGTGGCCGGGACGGGTCCTACGAGCAGTACTTC.

The chain combines TRBV6-5 with TRBJ2-2; D is uncertain. CDR3 length: 15 amino acids. CDR1 and CDR2 from the germline V gene are MNHEY and SVGAGI. Trimming shortened V by 1 base and J by 0 bases, and 6 bases separated the two germline ends. The CDR3 loop is CASSYFTTNTGELFF. Written as DNA, the CDR3 is TGTGCCAGCAGTTACTTCACGACGAACACCGGGGAGCTGTTTTTT.

On this clonotype: No conserved phenylalanine or tryptophan is present at the end of the CDR3, so a read error is the likely explanation. The limits of the CDR3 on the DNA are not certain, so only TCRdb's listed CDR3 is given. The chain recombines TRBV6-5 with TRBJ2-7; TRBD1 was called by the table and not checked on the DNA. With termini counted, the CDR3 has 8 amino acids. Germline assignment: CDR1 MNHEY and CDR2 SVGAGI. The CDR3 sequence: CASSDYGQ.

This chain links TRBV24-1 with TRBJ2-3; possible D gene TRBD1, 6 bases. V was pared by 7 bases and J by 0 bases, with 7 bases between. This CDR3 has 13 amino acids. The V gene's germline CDR1 is KGHDR and CDR2 SFDVKD. The CDR3 bases are TGTGCCACCAGGGGGGCCAGCACAGATACGCAGTATTTT. This sequence encodes CATRGASTDTQYF.

This clonotype was seen at least ten times. The chain employs TRBV10-3 and TRBJ1-1; no clear D. CDR1 and CDR2 from the germline V gene are ENHRY and SYGVKD. V shed 9 bases and J shed 10 bases, with 21 bases lying between them. The CDR3 is made up of 13 amino acids. The CDR3 sequence is CAIKGHGPSGAFF. The CDR3 nucleotides read TGTGCCATTAAAGGTCATGGACCGTCCGGAGCTTTCTTT.

The chain has TRBV20-1 and TRBJ1-1; D is possibly TRBD1 (5 bases). CDR1 is DFQATT and CDR2 is SNEGSKA in the germline V gene (reference sequence). The CDR3 totals 11 residues. V dropped 4 bases and J dropped 3 bases, with 6 bases sitting between them. The CDR3 reads CSATQDTEAFF. In DNA form, the CDR3 reads TGCAGTGCTACACAGGACACTGAAGCTTTCTTT.

This clonotype was seen many times. The chain recombines TRBV20-1 with TRBJ2-7; TRBD1 might be the D (6 bases). V dropped 0 bases and J dropped 5 bases, with 14 bases sitting between them. Germline CDR1 is DFQATT and CDR2 is SNEGSKA (reference sequence). This CDR3 has 14 residues. The CDR3 here is CSAREGAVFNEQYF. The CDR3 DNA reads as TGCAGTGCTAGAGAGGGGGCCGTATTCAACGAGCAGTACTTC.

This clonotype was observed at least ten times. The rearrangement links TRBV15 to TRBJ2-5; the match to TRBD2 covers 9 bases. The germline CDR1 and CDR2 sequences are LNHNV and YYDKDF (reference sequence). Unmatched junction bases numbered 6, after V lost 1 base and J lost 12 bases. The CDR3 sequence is 13 residues long. In nucleotides, the CDR3 is TGTGCCACCAGCAGAGCCCGCGGGAGGGCCAAGTACTTC. Residues: CATSRARGRAKYF.

J is TRBJ2-1 and V is TRBV28; D is possibly TRBD1 or TRBD2 (5 bases each). CDR1 and CDR2 from the germline V gene are MDHEN and SYDVKM. V was pared by 3 bases and J by 9 bases, with 15 bases between. This CDR3 is 14 amino acids long. Here the CDR3 reads CASSLAGLGTEQFF. As DNA, the CDR3 is TGTGCCAGCAGTTTGGCGGGCCTAGGGACTGAGCAGTTCTTC.

This clonotype was counted many times. The chain has TRBV14 and TRBJ1-4; D is unresolved. This CDR3 has 14 amino acids. V was clipped by 1 base and J by 8 bases, with 11 bases between them. The V gene's germline CDR1 is SGHDN and CDR2 FVKESK. This chain's CDR3 is CASSQVWGSEKLFF. The CDR3, as DNA: TGTGCCAGCAGCCAAGTGTGGGGAAGCGAAAAACTGTTTTTT.

This clonotype was seen many times. This rearrangement joins TRBV4-2 to TRBJ2-5; no clear D. CDR1 is LGHNA, CDR2 YNFKEQ, per germline. This CDR3 has 12 residues. Trimming removed 0 bases at V and 4 bases at J, with 3 bases between. The CDR3 loop is CASSQDRETQYF. The CDR3 DNA follows: TGTGCCAGCAGCCAAGATCGAGAGACCCAGTACTTC.